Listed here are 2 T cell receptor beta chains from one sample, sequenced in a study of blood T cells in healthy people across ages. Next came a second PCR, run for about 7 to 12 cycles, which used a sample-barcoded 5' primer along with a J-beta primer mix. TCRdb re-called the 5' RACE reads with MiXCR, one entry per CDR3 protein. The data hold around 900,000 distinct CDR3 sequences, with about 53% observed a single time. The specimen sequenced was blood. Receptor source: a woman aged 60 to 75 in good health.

This CDR3 reads CATSSGTSAHEQYF. The CDR3 nucleotides are TGTGCCACCAGCAGCGGGACTTCAGCCCACGAGCAGTACTTC. The chain recombines TRBV15 with TRBJ2-5, with a possible D match to TRBD2 (6 bases). The J call may not be correct, given that the DNA end is closer to TRBJ2-7. This CDR3 is built from 14 residues. The germline V gene has CDR1 LNHNV and CDR2 YYDKDF (reference sequence).

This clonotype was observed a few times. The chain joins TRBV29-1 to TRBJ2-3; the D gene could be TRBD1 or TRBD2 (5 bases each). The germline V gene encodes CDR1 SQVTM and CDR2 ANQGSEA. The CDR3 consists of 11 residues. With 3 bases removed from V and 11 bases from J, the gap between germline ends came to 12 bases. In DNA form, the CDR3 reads TGCAGCGTTGAGGCCGGGACCGAGCAGTATTTT. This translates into CSVEAGTEQYF.